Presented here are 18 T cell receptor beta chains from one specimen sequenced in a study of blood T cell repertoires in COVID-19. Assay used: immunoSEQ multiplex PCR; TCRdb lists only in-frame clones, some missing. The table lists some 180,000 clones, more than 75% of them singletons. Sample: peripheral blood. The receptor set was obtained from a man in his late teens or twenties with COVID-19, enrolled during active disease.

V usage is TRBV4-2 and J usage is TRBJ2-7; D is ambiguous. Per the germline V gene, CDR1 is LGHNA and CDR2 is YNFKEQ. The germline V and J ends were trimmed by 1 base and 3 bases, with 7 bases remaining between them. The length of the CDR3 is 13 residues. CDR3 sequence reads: CASSQGSLYEQYF. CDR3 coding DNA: TGTGCCAGCAGCCAAGGTTCCCTCTACGAGCAGTACTTC.

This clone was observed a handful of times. The CDR3 nucleotides are TGCGCCAGCAGCCAATACGCGGGCTGGTCGGATACCTACGAGCAGTACTTC. Translated, it gives CASSQYAGWSDTYEQYF. J is TRBJ2-7 and V is TRBV4-1; tentative D call: TRBD2 (5 bases). V lost 2 bases, J lost 2 bases, and 19 bases lay in between. The CDR3 is 17 residues long. Germline assignment: CDR1 MGHRA and CDR2 YSYEKL.

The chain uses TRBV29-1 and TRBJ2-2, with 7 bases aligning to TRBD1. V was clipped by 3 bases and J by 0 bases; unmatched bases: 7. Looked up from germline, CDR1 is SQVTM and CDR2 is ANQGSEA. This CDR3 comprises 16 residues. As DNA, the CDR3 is TGCAGCGTTGAGGCCGCAGGGGGAGCGAACACCGGGGAGCTGTTTTTT. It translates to CSVEAAGGANTGELFF.

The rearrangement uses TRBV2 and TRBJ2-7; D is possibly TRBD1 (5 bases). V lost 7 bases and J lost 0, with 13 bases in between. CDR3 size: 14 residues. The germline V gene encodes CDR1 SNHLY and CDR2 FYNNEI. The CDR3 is CASIGAGDSYEQYF. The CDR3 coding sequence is TGTGCCAGCATTGGGGCCGGTGACTCCTACGAGCAGTACTTC.

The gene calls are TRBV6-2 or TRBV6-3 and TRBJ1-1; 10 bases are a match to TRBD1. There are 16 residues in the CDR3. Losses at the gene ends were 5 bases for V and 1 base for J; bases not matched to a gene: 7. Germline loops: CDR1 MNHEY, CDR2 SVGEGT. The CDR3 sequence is CASSGPGTGANTEAFF. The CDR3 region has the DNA TGTGCCAGCAGTGGACCCGGGACAGGGGCGAACACTGAAGCTTTCTTT.

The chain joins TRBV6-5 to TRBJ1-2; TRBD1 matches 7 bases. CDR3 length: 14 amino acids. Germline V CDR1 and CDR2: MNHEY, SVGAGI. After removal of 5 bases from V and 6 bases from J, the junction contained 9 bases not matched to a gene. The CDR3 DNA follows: TGTGCCAGCAGTAACAGGGGTGCGGTCCATGGCTACACCTTC. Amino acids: CASSNRGAVHGYTF.

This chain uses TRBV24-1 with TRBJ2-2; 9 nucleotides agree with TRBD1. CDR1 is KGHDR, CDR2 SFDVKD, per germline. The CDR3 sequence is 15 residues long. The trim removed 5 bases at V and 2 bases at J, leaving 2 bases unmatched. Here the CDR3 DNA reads TGTGCCACCAGTGTGGGACAGGGAAACACCGGGGAGCTGTTTTTT. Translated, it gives CATSVGQGNTGELFF.

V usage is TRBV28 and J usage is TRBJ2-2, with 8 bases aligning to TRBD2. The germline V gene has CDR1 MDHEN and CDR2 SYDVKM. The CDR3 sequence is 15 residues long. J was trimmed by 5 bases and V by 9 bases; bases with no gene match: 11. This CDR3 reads CASEVGGRRTGELFF. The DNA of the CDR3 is TGTGCCAGTGAAGTCGGCGGGAGGAGAACCGGGGAGCTGTTTTTT. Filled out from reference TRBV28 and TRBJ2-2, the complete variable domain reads DVKVTQSSRYLVKRTGEKVFLECVQDMDHENMFWYRQDPGLGLRLIYFSYDVKMKEKGDIPEGYSVSREKKERFSLILESASTNQTSMYLCASEVGGRRTGELFFGEGSRLTVL.

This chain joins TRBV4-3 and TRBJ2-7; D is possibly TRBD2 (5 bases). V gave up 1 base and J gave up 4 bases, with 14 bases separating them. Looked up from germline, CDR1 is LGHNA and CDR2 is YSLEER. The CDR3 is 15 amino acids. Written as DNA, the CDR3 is TGCGCCAGCAGCCAAGCTGTTTCCCCGGGGTACGAGCAGTACTTC. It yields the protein CASSQAVSPGYEQYF.

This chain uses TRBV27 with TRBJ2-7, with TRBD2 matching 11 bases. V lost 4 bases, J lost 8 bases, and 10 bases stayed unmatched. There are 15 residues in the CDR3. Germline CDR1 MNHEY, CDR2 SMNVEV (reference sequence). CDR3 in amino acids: CASSSSTSGNGKQYF. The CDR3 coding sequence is TGTGCCAGCAGTTCCTCGACTAGCGGGAACGGTAAGCAGTACTTC.

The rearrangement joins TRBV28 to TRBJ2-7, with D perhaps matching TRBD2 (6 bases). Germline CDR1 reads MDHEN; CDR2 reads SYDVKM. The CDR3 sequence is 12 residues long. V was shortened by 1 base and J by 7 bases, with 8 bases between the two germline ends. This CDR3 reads CASSLYRGEQYF. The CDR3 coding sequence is TGTGCCAGCAGTTTATACCGGGGGGAGCAGTACTTC.

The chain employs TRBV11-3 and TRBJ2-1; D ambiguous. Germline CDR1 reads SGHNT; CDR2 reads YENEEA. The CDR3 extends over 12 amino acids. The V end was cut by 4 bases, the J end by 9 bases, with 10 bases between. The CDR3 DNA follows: TGTGCCAGCAGCTCAAAGGAGACTGAGCAGTTCTTC. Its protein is CASSSKETEQFF.

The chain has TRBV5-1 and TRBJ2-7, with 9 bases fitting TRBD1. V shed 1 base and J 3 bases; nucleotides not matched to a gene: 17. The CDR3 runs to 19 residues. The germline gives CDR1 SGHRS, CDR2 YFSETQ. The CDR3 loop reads CASSLYGTGSAAPNYEQYF. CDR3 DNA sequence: TGCGCCAGCAGCTTGTATGGGACAGGGAGCGCGGCCCCCAACTACGAGCAGTACTTC.

The DNA for the CDR3 is TGTGCCAGCAGCCCCGGACTACAACTCTACGAGCAGTACTTC. This encodes CASSPGLQLYEQYF. The J gene is TRBJ2-7, the V gene TRBV13; a weak D match, TRBD2 (6 bases). This CDR3 is 14 amino acids long. From germline, CDR1 is PRHDT and CDR2 FYEKMQ (reference sequence). V shed 5 bases and J shed 3 bases, with 14 bases lying between them.

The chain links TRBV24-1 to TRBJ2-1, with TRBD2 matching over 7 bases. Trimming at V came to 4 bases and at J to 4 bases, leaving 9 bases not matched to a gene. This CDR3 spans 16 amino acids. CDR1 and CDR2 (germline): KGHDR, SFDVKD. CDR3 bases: TGTGCCACCAGTGACGGGATGAGGACTAGGTACAATGAGCAGTTCTTC. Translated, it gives CATSDGMRTRYNEQFF.

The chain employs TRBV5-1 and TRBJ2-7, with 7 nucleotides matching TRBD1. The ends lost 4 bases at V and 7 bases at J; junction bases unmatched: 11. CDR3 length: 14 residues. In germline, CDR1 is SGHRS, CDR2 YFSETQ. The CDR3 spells CASSLPRDRGEQYF. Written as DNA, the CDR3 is TGCGCCAGCAGCCTCCCCCGGGACAGAGGGGAGCAGTACTTC.

CDR3 coding DNA: TGTGCCTGGTTAGGGACTGCGAACACCGGGGAGCTGTTTTTT. Translated: CAWLGTANTGELFF. The rearrangement links TRBV30 to TRBJ2-2; D perhaps matches TRBD2 (6 bases). This CDR3 has 14 amino acids. From germline, CDR1 is GTSNPN and CDR2 SVGIG (reference sequence). The V end lost 5 bases, the J end lost 0 bases, and 10 bases lay between the germline ends.

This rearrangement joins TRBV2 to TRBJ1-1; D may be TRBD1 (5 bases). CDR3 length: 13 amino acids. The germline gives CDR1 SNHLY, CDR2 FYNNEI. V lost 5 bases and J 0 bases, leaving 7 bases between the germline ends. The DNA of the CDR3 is TGTGCCAGCAGTCAGGACATGAACACTGAAGCTTTCTTT. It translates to CASSQDMNTEAFF.